Below are 21 T cell receptor beta chains sequenced from a single sample in a study of shared clonotypes between healthy human individuals. The data were produced by immunoSEQ multiplex PCR, yet TCRdb's version contains in-frame clones alone and is incomplete. The sample lists about 480,000 clones, approximately 79% occurring once. Material for sequencing was PBMCs. The receptors were gathered from a woman in her thirties or forties in good health. Some clones in this sample may be carry-over from other donors' samples.

J is TRBJ2-7 and V is TRBV2; 12 positions match TRBD2. The CDR3 totals 13 residues. With 10 bases clipped from V and 6 bases from J, the junction kept 7 bases outside the gene matches. The V gene's germline CDR1 is SNHLY and CDR2 FYNNEI. The CDR3 spells CANARLAGVEQYF. The CDR3 DNA sequence: TGTGCCAACGCACGACTAGCGGGAGTCGAGCAGTACTTC.

This chain links TRBV7-6 with TRBJ2-7, with D possibly being TRBD1 or TRBD2 (5 bases each). Trimming shortened V by 4 bases and J by 2 bases, and 12 bases separated the two germline ends. Germline V lookup: CDR1 SGHVS, CDR2 FNYEAQ. CDR3 length: 14 amino acids. The CDR3 DNA sequence: TGTGCCAGCAGCTGGGGGACCCCTACCTACGAGCAGTACTTC. It specifies CASSWGTPTYEQYF.

This clone was picked up a small number of times. The J gene is TRBJ2-3, the V gene TRBV28, with a tentative D call TRBD2 (6 bases). Per germline, CDR1 MDHEN and CDR2 SYDVKM. V was pared by 9 bases and J by 1 base, with 20 bases between. The CDR3 length is 16 residues. The CDR3 region is CASSSPGVGGTDTQYF. The CDR3 DNA reads as TGTGCCAGTTCTAGCCCGGGAGTGGGCGGCACAGATACGCAGTATTTT.

This clone was seen a single time. The V call is TRBV2, the J call TRBJ2-1; 14 nucleotides agree with TRBD2. V shed 4 bases, J shed 8 bases, and the junction held 4 bases outside the gene matches. The germline gives CDR1 SNHLY, CDR2 FYNNEI. The CDR3 is 15 residues long. CDR3 nucleotides: TGTGCCAGCAGTGGAGGGACTAGCGGGAGCCATGAGCAGTTCTTC. This codes for CASSGGTSGSHEQFF.

The chain links TRBV18 to TRBJ1-4, with D uncertain. Germline V lookup: CDR1 KGHSH, CDR2 LQKENI. The CDR3 sequence is 16 residues long. V gave up 2 bases and J gave up 6 bases, with 16 bases separating them. The CDR3 protein is CASSPRAEGFDEKLFF. CDR3 DNA sequence: TGTGCCAGCTCACCAAGGGCCGAAGGTTTCGATGAAAAACTGTTTTTT.

Concerning this clone: Germline is not matched at one junction end, which may reflect a read error. The V gene is TRBV14, the J gene TRBJ2-1; TRBD1 might be the D (5 bases). This CDR3 has 16 residues. Germline V CDR1 and CDR2: SGHDN, FVKESK. CDR3 in amino acids: CASSQDWNRKLDEQFF. CDR3 coding DNA: TGTGCCAGCAGTCAAGATTGGAACAGGAAATTGGATGAGCAGTTCTTC.

The chain uses TRBV7-9 and TRBJ1-5; D gene unclear. The CDR3 has 13 amino acids. V was trimmed by 6 bases and J by 7 bases, leaving 13 bases between them. Germline CDR1 SEHNR, CDR2 FQNEAQ (reference sequence). CDR3 region: CASSPIPGQPQHF. The CDR3 nucleotides read TGTGCCAGCAGTCCGATACCCGGACAGCCCCAGCATTTT. The variable domain in full, with the rest retrieved from reference TRBV7-9 and TRBJ1-5, is DTGVSQNPRHKITKRGQNVTFRCDPISEHNRLYWYRQTLGQGPEFLTYFQNEAQLEKSRLLSDRFSAERPKGSFSTLEIQRTEQGDSAMYLCASSPIPGQPQHFGDGTRLSIL.

CDR3 in amino acids: CASSLDGSNNEQFF. CDR3 sequence (DNA): TGTGCCAGCAGCTTGGACGGGAGTAACAATGAGCAGTTCTTC. The chain employs TRBV5-4 and TRBJ2-1; D possibly corresponds to TRBD2 (6 bases). Trimming shortened V by 0 bases and J by 5 bases, and 9 bases separated the two germline ends. This CDR3 region has 14 residues. Germline V gene lookup returns CDR1 SGHNT and CDR2 YYREEE (reference sequence).

The chain recombines TRBV5-4 with TRBJ2-7; a possible D gene is TRBD1 (5 bases). Germline V CDR1 and CDR2: SGHNT, YYREEE (reference sequence). V was shortened by 2 bases and J by 3 bases, with 9 bases between the two germline ends. This CDR3 contains 13 residues. The CDR3 DNA is TGTGCCAGCAGCTTCGACAGAAGCTACGAGCAGTACTTC. It specifies CASSFDRSYEQYF.

J is TRBJ2-2 and V is TRBV2; 8 positions match TRBD1. The CDR3 runs to 14 residues. Germline V gene lookup returns CDR1 SNHLY and CDR2 FYNNEI. The ends lost 6 bases at V and 6 bases at J; junction bases unmatched: 6. CDR3 residues: CASSADRVPGELFF. The DNA of the CDR3 is TGTGCCAGCAGCGCGGACAGGGTGCCCGGGGAGCTGTTTTTT.

A remark on this clone: This may arise from a read error, as a much more abundant clone is one base away. This sample includes further DNA sequences coding for the same CDR3. The genes are TRBV2 and TRBJ2-1; D not certain. Per germline, CDR1 SNHLY and CDR2 FYNNEI. Trimming left V 7 bases short and J 4 bases short, with 5 bases between. The CDR3 covers 11 residues. The CDR3 sequence is CASTRYNEQFF. CDR3 in DNA: TGTGCCAGCACCCGATACAATGAGCAGTTCTTC.

This clone was seen just once. The genes are TRBV6-4 and TRBJ1-1, with a possible D match to TRBD1 (6 bases). Germline V gene data show CDR1 as MRHNA and CDR2 as SNTAGT. With 7 bases removed from V and 8 bases from J, the gap between germline ends came to 14 bases. There are 12 residues in the CDR3. CDR3 in amino acids: CASTIQGSEAFF. The CDR3 nucleotides read TGTGCCAGCACTATACAGGGATCAGAAGCTTTCTTT.

This clone came up a few times. The J gene is TRBJ1-5, the V gene TRBV7-9; D perhaps matches TRBD1 (5 bases). The CDR3 spans 12 residues. The germline CDR1 and CDR2 sequences are SEHNR and FQNEAQ (reference sequence). With 4 bases removed from V and 6 bases from J, the gap between germline ends came to 7 bases. CDR3 protein: CASSSGGQPQHF. Written as DNA, the CDR3 is TGTGCCAGCAGCTCGGGGGGTCAGCCCCAGCATTTT.

This chain links TRBV4-2 with TRBJ1-1, with 9 positions matching TRBD1. The CDR3 consists of 15 residues. Per the germline V gene, CDR1 is LGHNA and CDR2 is YNFKEQ. With V trimmed by 3 bases and J by 1 base, 3 bases remained unmatched. The CDR3 DNA follows: TGTGCCAGCAGCCACGCGGACAGGGGGAACACTGAAGCTTTCTTT. Its translation is CASSHADRGNTEAFF.

V is TRBV15 and J is TRBJ2-5; D ambiguous. V gave up 1 base and J gave up 5 bases, with 11 bases separating them. The CDR3 extends over 14 amino acids. Germline V CDR1 and CDR2: LNHNV, YYDKDF (reference sequence). The chain's CDR3 is CATSRVRLRETQYF. In nucleotides, the CDR3 is TGTGCCACCAGCAGAGTTAGGCTGAGGGAGACCCAGTACTTC.

The V call is TRBV11-2, the J call TRBJ1-1, with 8 bases matching TRBD1. Germline V lookup: CDR1 SGHAT, CDR2 FQNNGV. The CDR3 totals 14 residues. Unmatched junction bases numbered 2, after V lost 2 bases and J lost 3 bases. The CDR3 spells CASSLQGQDTEAFF. CDR3 nucleotide sequence: TGTGCCAGCAGCTTACAGGGACAGGACACTGAAGCTTTCTTT. The variable domain in full, completed from reference TRBV11-2 and TRBJ1-1, reads EAGVAQSPRYKIIEKRQSVAFWCNPISGHATLYWYQQILGQGPKLLIQFQNNGVVDDSQLPKDRFSAERLKGVDSTLKIQPAKLEDSAVYLCASSLQGQDTEAFFGQGTRLTVV.

This chain uses TRBV28 with TRBJ2-5, with D maybe TRBD2 (6 bases). The V end lost 3 bases, the J end lost 8 bases, and 10 bases lay between the germline ends. Germline V gene data show CDR1 as MDHEN and CDR2 as SYDVKM. The CDR3 sequence is 12 residues long. The DNA for the CDR3 is TGTGCCAGCAGTTTGGCGGGGAACACCCAGTACTTC. This translates into CASSLAGNTQYF. Supplemented by reference TRBV28 and TRBJ2-5, the full variable domain reads DVKVTQSSRYLVKRTGEKVFLECVQDMDHENMFWYRQDPGLGLRLIYFSYDVKMKEKGDIPEGYSVSREKKERFSLILESASTNQTSMYLCASSLAGNTQYFGPGTRLLVL.

CDR3 in amino acids: CASSTRNTEAFF. The CDR3 DNA reads TGTGCCAGCAGCACAAGGAACACTGAAGCTTTCTTT. The V gene is TRBV11-2, the J gene TRBJ1-1, with D uncertain. This CDR3 spans 12 amino acids. The V and J ends lost 5 bases and 1 base respectively, with 5 bases between them. CDR1 is SGHAT, CDR2 FQNNGV, per germline. Together with reference TRBV11-2 and TRBJ1-1, the CDR3 gives the full variable domain: EAGVAQSPRYKIIEKRQSVAFWCNPISGHATLYWYQQILGQGPKLLIQFQNNGVVDDSQLPKDRFSAERLKGVDSTLKIQPAKLEDSAVYLCASSTRNTEAFFGQGTRLTVV.

The V and J genes are TRBV5-5 and TRBJ1-1; no reliable D call. Between the trimmed V and J ends, which lost 1 base and 2 bases, there was a span of 12 bases. This CDR3 is 15 amino acids long. Germline loops: CDR1 SGHKS, CDR2 YYEKEE (reference sequence). In nucleotides, the CDR3 is TGTGCCAGCAGCTTGACAGATTCCATCAACACTGAAGCTTTCTTT. It yields the protein CASSLTDSINTEAFF.

The chain employs TRBV9 and TRBJ1-1, with D possibly being TRBD1 (6 bases). The CDR3 loop spans 14 amino acids. Trimming took off 3 bases at V and 2 bases at J, with 11 bases between the two ends. CDR1 SGDLS and CDR2 YYNGEE come from the germline V gene. CDR3 sequence (DNA): TGTGCCAGCAGCGAGACAGGCGCAAACACTGAAGCTTTCTTT. It codes for CASSETGANTEAFF.

V usage is TRBV5-1 and J usage is TRBJ2-2; D is possibly TRBD2 (6 bases). CDR1 and CDR2 (germline): SGHRS, YFSETQ. Trimming left V 1 base short and J 0 bases short, with 13 bases between. This CDR3 is built from 17 residues. The CDR3 sequence: CASSLFQRATNTGELFF. The CDR3 DNA is TGCGCCAGCAGCTTGTTTCAGCGGGCTACGAACACCGGGGAGCTGTTTTTT. The full variable domain, its missing parts supplied by reference TRBV5-1 and TRBJ2-2, is KAGVTQTPRYLIKTRGQQVTLSCSPISGHRSVSWYQQTPGQGLQFLFEYFSETQRNKGNFPGRFSGRQFSNSRSEMNVSTLELGDSALYLCASSLFQRATNTGELFFGEGSRLTVL.